One sample yielded the 2 T cell receptor beta chains listed below, sequenced in a study of a mutant IDH1 vaccine in newly diagnosed glioma. The time point denotes: week 5, during vaccination. Vaccinated patients received 300 ug of mutant IDH1 20-mer peptide per dose, with topical imiquimod. No antigen has been assigned to these receptors. Assay used: immunoSEQ multiplex PCR; TCRdb lists only in-frame clones, some missing. Among around 50,000 clones listed, about nine tenths were seen once. The sample here was PBMCs, taken from a glioma patient whose treatment included an IDH1 peptide vaccine. The source of these receptors is a middle-aged woman with glioma.

This chain uses TRBV30 with TRBJ1-1, with D perhaps TRBD1 (5 bases). The germline gives CDR1 GTSNPN, CDR2 SVGIG (reference sequence). The CDR3 runs to 12 residues. V dropped 5 bases and J dropped 1 base, with 8 bases sitting between them. This CDR3 reads CAWRGGNTEAFF. CDR3 DNA: TGTGCCTGGCGTGGGGGGAACACTGAAGCTTTCTTT.

This chain joins TRBV6-6 and TRBJ1-2, with D perhaps TRBD1 (6 bases). There are 15 residues in the CDR3. The V gene lost 0 bases and the J gene lost 1 base, with 9 bases spanning the gap. Germline CDR1 MNHNY, CDR2 SVGAGI (reference sequence). The CDR3, as DNA: TGTGCCAGCAGTTACTCCAGGGGAAGTAACTATGGCTACACCTTC. It is translated as CASSYSRGSNYGYTF.